This paragraph covers one T cell receptor beta chain sequence. Its specific antigen is unknown. Nothing much larger sits one base from this clone, and base qualities are not available. These data belong to a study of early T cells in non-severe SARS-CoV-2 infection (dated by TCRdb to about 2021). Looking at the study overall: Bulk RNA from unsorted whole blood was used for TCR sequencing, so alpha and beta chains could not be paired. Results the study describes overall, beyond this receptor: VDJdb matching was skewed toward anti-spike CD8 responses and likely underestimated virus-specific expansions by missing private and CD4 specificities.

The library was produced with 5' RACE. Sequencing relied on a NextSeq 500. The TCR library protocol attached unique molecular identifiers to individual cDNA molecules to correct for sequencing error and PCR bias. TCR alpha and beta chains were both sequenced, and the abundances of alpha and beta sequences in each sample were closely correlated with each other. For the original study's pipeline: Decombinator V4 was used to annotate the V gene, J gene and CDR3 of the TCR sequences. TCRs were defined as expanded if a significant change between any two time points was detected under a Poisson model with p below 0.0001. TCR abundances were normalised to the total number of TCRs sequenced per sample and were expressed as counts per million. VDJdb, accessed on 1 November 2021, was searched for TCRs annotated for CMV, EBV and SARS-CoV-2, and TCRs annotated for more than one antigen were excluded. TCRdb trimmed the raw reads at Q25, called clones with MiXCR and kept productive beta chains. Each entry merges the rows of one CDR3 protein and shows their most common DNA and genes. The V and J calls reflect TCRdb's pipeline rather than the authors' work. This sample is represented by around 50,000 distinct CDR3 sequences; 7.7% of them were singletons. 4.5% to 7% of the sample comes from the top ten.

A case-control design nested within a healthcare worker cohort in London, UK, was used, with weekly nasopharyngeal swab PCR tests and blood sampling performed. Healthcare workers were enrolled in the week of the UK lockdown, from 23 to 31 March 2020, and were followed every week for up to roughly 16 weeks. This sequence originates from an adult who was a healthcare worker with PCR-confirmed SARS-CoV-2 infection or an uninfected control (not recorded which). The sequencing sample was made of whole blood.

The CDR3 amino acid sequence is: CASRGSALGEQYF. The nucleotide sequence is given as TGTGCCAGCAGAGGTTCGGCGCTCGGCGAGCAGTACTTC. The chain uses TRBV6-2 or TRBV6-3 and TRBJ2-7; the D gene identity is not certain. The germline V gene encodes CDR1 MNHEY and CDR2 SVGEGT. Deletion took 6 bases off V and 6 bases off J, with a span of 15 bases between the germline ends. The CDR3 sequence holds 13 residues, the cysteine and phenylalanine included. The read is trimmed to its CDR3 DNA, 39 bases read in frame from base 1.